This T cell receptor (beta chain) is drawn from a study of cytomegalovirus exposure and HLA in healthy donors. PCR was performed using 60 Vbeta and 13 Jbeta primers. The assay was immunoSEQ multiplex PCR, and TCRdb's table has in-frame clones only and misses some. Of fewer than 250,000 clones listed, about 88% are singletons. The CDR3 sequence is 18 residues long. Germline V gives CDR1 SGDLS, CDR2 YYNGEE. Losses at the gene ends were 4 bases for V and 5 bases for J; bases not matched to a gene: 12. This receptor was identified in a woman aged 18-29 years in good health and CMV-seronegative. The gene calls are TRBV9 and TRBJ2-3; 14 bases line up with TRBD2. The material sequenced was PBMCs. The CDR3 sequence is CASSPPGVGTSGRDTQYF. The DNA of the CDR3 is TGTGCCAGCAGCCCACCAGGGGTCGGGACTAGCGGGAGAGATACGCAGTATTTT.